The T cell receptor beta chain under discussion was sequenced for a study of identical twins. Study conclusions and caveats: Conclusions rested on cross-sectional statistics rather than following the same donors.

About this clonotype: Its cognate antigen is unknown.

Trimming at V came to 7 bases and at J to 5 bases, leaving 9 bases not matched to a gene. Germline V CDR1 and CDR2: MNHNS, SASEGT. The CDR3 is 14 amino acids. A template switching step contributed a universal primer site, while unique molecular identifiers were present in the cDNA. TCRdb re-derived calls from the 5' RACE reads in MiXCR, one entry per CDR3 protein. The profile shows some 710,000 distinct CDR3 sequences, approximately 6% of them singletons. The sequenced sample consisted of naive T cells sorted from blood. The sequence was obtained from a man aged 18 to 30 in good health. The chain couples TRBV6-1 to TRBJ2-5; 8 bases agree with TRBD2. The CDR3 DNA is TGTGCCAGCATGGAAGCGGGAGCCCCGGAGACCCAGTACTTC. It is translated as CASMEAGAPETQYF.